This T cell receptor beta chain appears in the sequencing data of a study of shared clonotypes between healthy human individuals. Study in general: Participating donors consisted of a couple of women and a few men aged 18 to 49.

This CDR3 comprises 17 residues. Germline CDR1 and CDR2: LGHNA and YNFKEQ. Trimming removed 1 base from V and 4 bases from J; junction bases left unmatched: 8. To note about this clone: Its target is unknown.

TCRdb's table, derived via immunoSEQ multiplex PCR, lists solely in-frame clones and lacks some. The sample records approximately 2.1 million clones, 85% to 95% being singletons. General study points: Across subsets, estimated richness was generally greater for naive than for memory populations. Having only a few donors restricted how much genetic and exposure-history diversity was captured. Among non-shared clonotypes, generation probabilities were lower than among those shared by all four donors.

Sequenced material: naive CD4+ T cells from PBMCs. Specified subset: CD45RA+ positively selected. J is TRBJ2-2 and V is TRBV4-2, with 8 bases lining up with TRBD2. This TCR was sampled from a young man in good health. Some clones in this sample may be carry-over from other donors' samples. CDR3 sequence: CASSQGAAGVGTGELFF. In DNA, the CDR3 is TGTGCCAGCAGCCAAGGGGCAGCGGGAGTGGGCACCGGGGAGCTGTTTTTT.